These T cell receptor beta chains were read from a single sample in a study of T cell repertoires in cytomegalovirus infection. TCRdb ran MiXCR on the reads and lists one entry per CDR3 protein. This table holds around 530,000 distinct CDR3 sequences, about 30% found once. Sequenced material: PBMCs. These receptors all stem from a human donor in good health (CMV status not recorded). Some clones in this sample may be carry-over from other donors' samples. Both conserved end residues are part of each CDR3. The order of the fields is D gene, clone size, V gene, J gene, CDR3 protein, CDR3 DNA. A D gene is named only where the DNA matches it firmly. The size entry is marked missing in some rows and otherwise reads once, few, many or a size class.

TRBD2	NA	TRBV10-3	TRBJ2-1	CAISDTSSGPPHEQFF	TGTGCCATCAGTGATACGTCTAGCGGACCTCCCCATGAGCAGTTCTTC
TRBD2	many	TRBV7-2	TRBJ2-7	CASSDGTSGSYEQYF	TGTGCCAGCAGCGACGGGACTAGCGGGAGCTACGAGCAGTACTTC
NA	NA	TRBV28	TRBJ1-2	CAGGSNYGYTF	TGTGCTGGCGGATCTAACTATGGCTACACCTTC
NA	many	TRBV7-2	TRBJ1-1	CASSLDPRGTEAFF	TGTGCCAGCAGCTTAGATCCCCGGGGGACTGAAGCTTTCTTT
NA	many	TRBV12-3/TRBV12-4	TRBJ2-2	CASSQSTRAPGELFF	TGTGCCAGCAGTCAATCCACCAGGGCGCCCGGGGAGCTGTTTTTT
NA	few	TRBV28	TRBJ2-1	CASSPPSTWGPHIDDEQFF	TGTGCCAGCAGTCCTCCTTCCACATGGGGTCCTCACATTGACGATGAGCAGTTCTTC
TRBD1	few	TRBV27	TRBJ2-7	CASSPRQGSYEQYF	TGTGCCAGCAGCCCACGACAGGGCTCCTACGAGCAGTACTTC
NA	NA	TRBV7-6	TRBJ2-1	CASQASYNEQFF	TGTGCCAGCCAGGCCTCCTACAATGAGCAGTTCTTC
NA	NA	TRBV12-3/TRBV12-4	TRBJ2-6	CASSALRSGANVLTF	TGTGCCAGCAGTGCCCTACGCTCTGGGGCCAACGTCCTGACTTTC
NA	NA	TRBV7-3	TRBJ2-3	CASSLYSGTDTQYF	TGTGCCAGCAGCTTATACAGTGGGACAGATACGCAGTATTTT
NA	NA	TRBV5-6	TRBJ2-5	CASLEISGEETQYF	TGTGCCAGCCTCGAGATTTCGGGGGAAGAGACCCAGTACTTC
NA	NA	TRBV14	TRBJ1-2	CASSQVGPHGYTF	TGTGCCAGCAGCCAAGTTGGGCCTCATGGCTACACCTTC
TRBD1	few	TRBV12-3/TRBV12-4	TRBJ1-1	CASSSGTGATEAFF	TGTGCCAGCAGTTCCGGGACAGGGGCTACTGAAGCTTTCTTT
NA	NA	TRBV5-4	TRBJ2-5	CASSSGEVEGRETQYF	TGTGCCAGCAGCTCAGGAGAGGTGGAGGGGAGAGAGACCCAGTACTTC
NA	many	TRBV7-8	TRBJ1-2	CASSLAGIVYGYTF	TGTGCCAGCAGCTTAGCTGGGATCGTCTATGGCTACACCTTC
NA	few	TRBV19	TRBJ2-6	CASSISSLSGANVLTF	TGTGCCAGTAGTATATCCAGTCTCTCTGGGGCCAACGTCCTGACTTTC
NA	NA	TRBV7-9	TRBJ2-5	CASSYWQETQYF	TGTGCCAGCAGCTACTGGCAAGAGACCCAGTACTTC
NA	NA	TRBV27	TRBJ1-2	CASSLFSGRGDGYTF	TGTGCCAGCAGTTTATTCTCAGGCAGGGGTGATGGCTACACCTTC
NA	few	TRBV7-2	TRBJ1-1	CASSLAVGAGTEAFF	TGTGCCAGCAGCTTAGCTGTAGGGGCAGGCACTGAAGCTTTCTTT
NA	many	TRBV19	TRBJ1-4	CASSPDGSEKLFF	TGTGCCAGTAGCCCGGACGGGTCTGAAAAACTGTTTTTT
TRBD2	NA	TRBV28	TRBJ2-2	CASTPGGRVTGELFF	TGTGCCAGCACCCCGGGGGGACGGGTCACCGGGGAGCTGTTTTTT
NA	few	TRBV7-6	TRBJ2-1	CASSRGPRTIYNEQFF	TGTGCCAGCAGCAGAGGACCGCGGACAATTTACAATGAGCAGTTCTTC
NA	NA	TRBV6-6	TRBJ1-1	CASSYEGVSLAFF	TGTGCCAGCAGTTACGAAGGGGTTTCGTTAGCTTTCTTT
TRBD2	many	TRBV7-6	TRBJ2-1	CASSLTAGKGISPRNEQFF	TGTGCCAGCAGCTTAACAGCGGGGAAGGGTATATCTCCTAGGAATGAGCAGTTCTTC
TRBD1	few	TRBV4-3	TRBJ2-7	CASSPGTALYEQYF	TGCGCCAGCAGCCCCGGGACAGCCCTCTACGAGCAGTACTTC
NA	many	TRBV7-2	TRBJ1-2	CASSQQGIPNYGYTF	TGTGCCAGCAGCCAACAGGGAATACCCAACTATGGCTACACCTTC
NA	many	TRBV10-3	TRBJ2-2	CANSGELTGELFF	TGTGCCAACTCAGGGGAACTCACCGGGGAGCTGTTTTTT
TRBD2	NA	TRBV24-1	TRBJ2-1	CATSDLWAGANEQFF	TGTGCCACCAGTGATTTGTGGGCGGGAGCCAATGAGCAGTTCTTC
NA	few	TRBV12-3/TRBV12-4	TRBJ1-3	CASSSNRRVVRNTIYF	TGTGCCAGCAGTTCGAACAGGAGGGTTGTAAGAAACACCATATATTTT
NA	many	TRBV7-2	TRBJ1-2	CASSRERFYGYTF	TGTGCCAGCAGCCGGGAACGATTTTATGGCTACACCTTC
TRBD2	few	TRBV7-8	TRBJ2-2	CASSLKGGGNTGELFF	TGTGCCAGCAGCTTAAAGGGCGGGGGGAACACCGGGGAGCTGTTTTTT
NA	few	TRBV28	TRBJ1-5	CASSSGADQPQHF	TGTGCCAGCAGTTCGGGGGCGGATCAGCCCCAGCATTTT
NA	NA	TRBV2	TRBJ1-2	CASSGATNNYGYTF	TGTGCCAGCAGTGGCGCAACGAATAACTATGGCTACACCTTC
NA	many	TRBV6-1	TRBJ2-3	CASSLRGASSTDTQYF	TGTGCCAGCAGTCTCCGGGGGGCTTCTAGCACAGATACGCAGTATTTT
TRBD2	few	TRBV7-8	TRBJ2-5	CASSLGSASGQETQYF	TGTGCCAGCAGCTTAGGGTCCGCTAGCGGACAAGAGACCCAGTACTTC
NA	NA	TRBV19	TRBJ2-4	CASRGGTLAKNIQYF	TGTGCCAGTAGGGGCGGGACCCTAGCCAAAAACATTCAGTACTTC
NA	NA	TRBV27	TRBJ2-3	CASSSEIIATQYF	TGTGCCAGCAGTTCCGAAATCATTGCTACGCAGTATTTT
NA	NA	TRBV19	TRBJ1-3	CASSPPGETTIYF	TGTGCCAGTAGTCCGCCGGGGGAAACTACCATATATTTT
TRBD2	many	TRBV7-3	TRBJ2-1	CASSLLGGGSEQFF	TGTGCCAGCAGCTTGCTTGGGGGGGGGAGTGAGCAGTTCTTC
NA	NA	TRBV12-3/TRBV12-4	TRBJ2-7	CASRPNPF	TGTGCCAGCAGACCCAATCCCTTC
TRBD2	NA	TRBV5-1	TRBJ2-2	CASTGTSGNTGELFF	TGCGCCAGCACGGGGACTAGCGGGAACACCGGGGAGCTGTTTTTT
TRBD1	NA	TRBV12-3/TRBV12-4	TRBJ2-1	CASSPTGAWLNEQFF	TGTGCCAGCAGTCCGACAGGGGCATGGTTGAATGAGCAGTTCTTC
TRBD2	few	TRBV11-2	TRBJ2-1	CASSLEGLAGTYNEQFF	TGTGCCAGCAGCTTAGAGGGCCTAGCGGGAACATACAATGAGCAGTTCTTC
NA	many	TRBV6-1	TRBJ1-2	CASSTTGGNYGYTF	TGTGCCAGCAGCACCACAGGTGGGAACTATGGCTACACCTTC
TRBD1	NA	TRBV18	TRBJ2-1	CASSPQGADGNEQFF	TGTGCCAGCTCACCACAGGGGGCTGATGGAAACGAGCAGTTCTTC
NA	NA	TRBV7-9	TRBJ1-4	CASSLVQTNEKLFF	TGTGCCAGCAGCTTAGTGCAGACGAATGAAAAACTGTTTTTT